This passage covers 22 T cell receptor beta chains from one sample sequenced in a study of T cells after yellow fever vaccination (dated by TCRdb to the late 2010s). Library preparation used 5' RACE. Sequencing was carried out with an Illumina HiSeq 2500. TCRdb passed the public sequencing reads through fastp at Q25 and MiXCR, retaining productive beta sequences. Each CDR3 protein gets just one entry, which takes the most common genes and DNA from the rows behind it. The sample profile shows 450,000 to 550,000 distinct CDR3 sequences; about a fifth of them were found once. Of the sample, roughly an eighth is held by the ten largest clones. The sample's treatment or condition label, in plain terms: live attenuated yellow fever vaccine strain. Specimen: PBMCs, collected 15 days after the yellow fever booster vaccination. The source of these receptors is a young man who received the YFV17D yellow fever vaccine.

The sample holds a few counts of this clonotype. J is TRBJ2-2 and V is TRBV4-3, with no clear D. V was cut by 1 base and J by 11 bases, with 11 bases left in between. The CDR3 spans 13 residues. The germline gives CDR1 LGHNA, CDR2 YSLEER. CDR3 sequence (DNA): TGCGCCAGCAGCCAAGGGCGGTTCCTCGAGCTGTTTTTT. Translation: CASSQGRFLELFF.

This clonotype appeared a few times. V and J are TRBV4-2 and TRBJ2-7; TRBD2 aligns across 7 bases. Germline CDR1 is LGHNA and CDR2 is YNFKEQ. Germline trimming cut 4 bases from V and 5 bases from J; bases unmatched to any gene: 11. The CDR3 has 15 amino acids. DNA of the CDR3: TGTGCCAGCAGCCTACTACTAGCGTCTACAGACGAGCAGTACTTC. Amino acids: CASSLLLASTDEQYF.

This chain uses TRBV7-3 with TRBJ2-7, with TRBD1 matching 9 bases. V lost 5 bases, J lost 4 bases, and 6 bases stayed unmatched. CDR1 SGHTA and CDR2 FQGTGA come from the germline V gene. This CDR3 spans 14 amino acids. This CDR3 reads CASSAGTGIYEQYF. CDR3 sequence (DNA): TGTGCCAGCAGCGCCGGGACAGGGATTTACGAGCAGTACTTC.

This chain connects TRBV7-9 to TRBJ2-4; 7 nucleotides agree with TRBD2. Losses at the gene ends were 6 bases for V and 1 base for J; bases not matched to a gene: 6. Germline V gives CDR1 SEHNR, CDR2 FQNEAQ (reference sequence). This CDR3 contains 15 residues. The CDR3 is CASSPLGGAKNIQYF. CDR3 coding DNA: TGTGCCAGCAGTCCTCTGGGAGGGGCCAAAAACATTCAGTACTTC. Supplemented by reference TRBV7-9 and TRBJ2-4, the full variable domain reads DTGVSQNPRHKITKRGQNVTFRCDPISEHNRLYWYRQTLGQGPEFLTYFQNEAQLEKSRLLSDRFSAERPKGSFSTLEIQRTEQGDSAMYLCASSPLGGAKNIQYFGAGTRLSVL.

This clonotype was seen a few times. The V and J genes are TRBV20-1 and TRBJ2-7; D remains unclear. V shed 3 bases and J shed 3 bases, with 6 bases lying between them. Germline values: CDR1 DFQATT, CDR2 SNEGSKA (reference sequence). The CDR3 runs to 11 residues. The CDR3 loop is CSARVFYEQYF. DNA of the CDR3: TGCAGTGCTAGGGTGTTCTACGAGCAGTACTTC.

The sample holds a few counts of this clonotype. V gene TRBV7-2 combines with J gene TRBJ1-5, with unresolved D. This CDR3 is built from 13 residues. V lost 2 bases and J lost 6, with 8 bases in between. CDR1 is SGHTA and CDR2 is FQGNSA in the germline V gene. CDR3 sequence (DNA): TGTGCCAGCAGCTTATCTGGGCCTCAGCCCCAGCATTTT. Translated: CASSLSGPQPQHF.

The chain carries TRBV5-1 and TRBJ1-5; D is possibly TRBD1 (5 bases). Between the trimmed V and J ends, which lost 4 bases and 5 bases, there was a span of 16 bases. This CDR3 has 15 amino acids. Germline V CDR1 and CDR2: SGHRS, YFSETQ. CDR3 nucleotide sequence: TGCGCCAGCAGCACCGAGGCGGGGGGTTATCAGCCCCAGCATTTT. Translating it yields CASSTEAGGYQPQHF.

V gene TRBV7-9 combines with J gene TRBJ2-3, with D tentatively TRBD1 or TRBD2 (6 bases each). This CDR3 is built from 14 residues. Germline lookup yields CDR1 SEHNR and CDR2 FQNEAQ (reference sequence). Trimming stripped 9 bases from V and 2 bases from J, with 15 bases between. CDR3 region: CARSEGGNTDTQYF. Written as DNA, the CDR3 is TGTGCCAGATCCGAGGGGGGAAACACAGATACGCAGTATTTT.

There are a few counts of this clonotype. This sequence joins TRBV20-1 and TRBJ2-7, with 10 positions matching TRBD1. The CDR3 has 15 residues. After removal of 4 bases from V and 5 bases from J, the junction contained 11 bases not matched to a gene. Germline CDR1 is DFQATT and CDR2 is SNEGSKA (reference sequence). The CDR3 sequence: CSAIPPDRGLDEQYF. The CDR3, as DNA: TGCAGTGCTATCCCTCCTGACAGGGGGCTCGACGAGCAGTACTTC.

The rearrangement joins TRBV5-1 to TRBJ2-7; D tentatively fits TRBD1 or TRBD2 (5 bases each). There are 19 residues in the CDR3. Trimming shortened V by 3 bases and J by 6 bases, and 31 bases separated the two germline ends. Germline V gene sequence: CDR1 SGHRS, CDR2 YFSETQ. Here the CDR3 reads CASSSGTLPLWESPAEQYF. For the CDR3, the DNA is TGCGCCAGCAGCTCCGGGACCCTTCCTCTGTGGGAGAGCCCCGCCGAGCAGTACTTC.

The rearrangement joins TRBV28 to TRBJ2-5, with a weak D call TRBD1 (7 bases). With 9 bases removed from V and 5 bases from J, the gap between germline ends came to 16 bases. Per the germline V gene, CDR1 is MDHEN and CDR2 is SYDVKM. This CDR3 region has 13 residues. The CDR3 DNA is TGTGCCAGTTTCTCAGGGGGGAAGGAGACCCAGTACTTC. This translates into CASFSGGKETQYF.

The chain links TRBV20-1 to TRBJ2-7; D not resolved. Germline CDR1 is DFQATT and CDR2 is SNEGSKA (reference sequence). This CDR3 is 14 amino acids long. The V end was cut by 5 bases, the J end by 1 base, with 15 bases between. CDR3 protein: CSASRNGHSYEQYF. As DNA, the CDR3 is TGCAGTGCTTCCCGGAACGGTCATTCCTACGAGCAGTACTTC.

This clonotype was seen more than once but under ten times. The rearrangement uses TRBV5-6 and TRBJ2-1; 9 nucleotides align to TRBD2. V lost 3 bases and J lost 4; bases outside the gene matches: 11. The CDR3 runs 17 residues. The germline CDR1 and CDR2 sequences are SGHDT and YYEEEE. The DNA for the CDR3 is TGTGCCAGCAGCTCGTTGAGGGCGGGAGGGAGGTACAATGAGCAGTTCTTC. Translating gives CASSSLRAGGRYNEQFF.

This clonotype appeared a few times. The CDR3, as DNA: TGTGCTAGTGGTTTGGTACGCAAGGAAGGGACTAGCGGGAGGCACGGCTACAATGAGCAGTTCTTC. It translates to CASGLVRKEGTSGRHGYNEQFF. The chain recombines TRBV12-5 with TRBJ2-1, with 15 bases that match TRBD2. From germline, CDR1 is LGHNT and CDR2 FRNRAP. This CDR3 contains 22 residues. Trimming removed 0 bases from V and 3 bases from J; junction bases left unmatched: 15.

A few counts support this clonotype. The rearrangement uses TRBV6-5 and TRBJ2-1, with TRBD2 as a possible D gene (6 bases). Germline V lookup: CDR1 MNHEY, CDR2 SVGAGI. V lost 0 bases and J 4 bases, leaving 16 bases between the germline ends. The CDR3 consists of 17 residues. CDR3 region: CASSYSKASGLYNEQFF. In nucleotides, the CDR3 is TGTGCCAGCAGTTACTCGAAGGCCAGCGGGCTGTACAATGAGCAGTTCTTC.

CDR3 amino acids: CASTPGPRYEQYF. Here the CDR3 DNA reads TGTGCCAGCACCCCGGGACCCCGCTACGAGCAGTACTTC. V usage is TRBV7-2 and J usage is TRBJ2-7, with D perhaps being TRBD1 or TRBD2 (5 bases each). V was clipped by 7 bases and J by 3 bases, with 13 bases between them. This CDR3 is 13 amino acids long. Germline V gene lookup returns CDR1 SGHTA and CDR2 FQGNSA.

This chain connects TRBV6-5 to TRBJ2-3; D is perhaps TRBD1 (6 bases). The V gene lost 2 bases and the J gene lost 3 bases, with 15 bases spanning the gap. The CDR3 loop spans 16 amino acids. The germline V gene has CDR1 MNHEY and CDR2 SVGAGI. DNA for the CDR3: TGTGCCAGCAGTTACATATCTAACAGGGCGACAGATACGCAGTATTTT. Its protein product is CASSYISNRATDTQYF.

This clonotype was seen more than once but under ten times. J is TRBJ2-1 and V is TRBV7-8; 7 bases agree with TRBD2. V trimming: 5 bases; J trimming: 5 bases; junction bases outside the gene matches: 12. Germline CDR1 and CDR2: SGHVS and FQNEAQ. The CDR3 loop spans 16 amino acids. The CDR3 DNA reads TGTGCCAGCAGCCCCCTAGTTCTAGCGGTTAACAATGAGCAGTTCTTC. Translation gives CASSPLVLAVNNEQFF.

The chain links TRBV7-2 to TRBJ2-5; 7 bases map to TRBD2. J was trimmed by 2 bases and V by 5 bases; bases with no gene match: 5. Germline CDR1 reads SGHTA; CDR2 reads FQGNSA. The CDR3 has 14 residues. CDR3: CASSPGTKQETQYF. In nucleotides, the CDR3 is TGTGCCAGCAGCCCCGGGACTAAGCAAGAGACCCAGTACTTC. Variable domain in full (rest from reference TRBV7-2 and TRBJ2-5): GAGVSQSPSNKVTEKGKDVELRCDPISGHTALYWYRQSLGQGLEFLIYFQGNSAPDKSGLPSDRFSAERTGGSVSTLTIQRTQQEDSAVYLCASSPGTKQETQYFGPGTRLLVL.

This clonotype came up a few times. J is TRBJ2-1 and V is TRBV18; either TRBD1 or TRBD2 may fit D (5 bases each). The ends were cut back, 3 bases at V and 7 bases at J, with 19 bases in the middle. CDR1 and CDR2 from the germline V gene are KGHSH and LQKENI. This CDR3 has 16 residues. CDR3 sequence reads: CASSPNEGSSLNEQFF. The CDR3 DNA reads TGTGCCAGCTCACCCAATGAGGGGAGCTCGCTTAATGAGCAGTTCTTC.

V gene TRBV12-3 or TRBV12-4 combines with J gene TRBJ1-2, with D perhaps TRBD1 (5 bases). V was trimmed by 3 bases and J by 11 bases, leaving 13 bases between them. CDR3 size: 12 residues. The CDR3 region is CASSFFGGGYTF. The DNA of the CDR3 is TGTGCCAGCAGTTTTTTCGGGGGGGGGTACACCTTC.

This chain joins TRBV11-3 and TRBJ2-1, with 7 bases matching TRBD2. There are 14 residues in the CDR3. The germline gives CDR1 SGHNT, CDR2 YENEEA. Trimming took 5 bases from V and 3 from J; bases not matched to a gene: 4. The CDR3 loop reads CASSASGGYNEQFF. CDR3 DNA sequence: TGTGCCAGCAGCGCTAGCGGCGGCTACAATGAGCAGTTCTTC.